A selection of T cell receptor beta chains follows, all from one sample in a study of response to subunit inactivated influenza vaccine. One entry per CDR3 protein results from TCRdb running MiXCR on the RT-PCR reads. The sample consists of 650,000 to 800,000 distinct CDR3 sequences, about 18% of them appearing once. The sequenced sample was PBMCs from blood, obtained 5 to 6 days after vaccination. These receptors came from a man aged 45 to 65 who received an inactivated influenza vaccine. Both conserved end residues are part of each CDR3. Clone size is stated in some rows and not others, as once, few, many or a class when expanded.

V	J	size	CDR3
TRBV28	TRBJ1-5	NA	CASSHPSQPQHF
TRBV7-9	TRBJ2-6	NA	CASSRGIAGAGANVLTF
TRBV12-3/TRBV12-4	TRBJ1-6	few	CASSLGSKGAKGSPLHF
TRBV27	TRBJ2-1	few	CASSLHTGGQGEQFF
TRBV5-1	TRBJ1-1	NA	CASSIGTSEAFF
TRBV4-1	TRBJ2-7	NA	CASSQPGRRSYEQYF
TRBV12-5	TRBJ2-3	few	CASGMWWDTQYF
TRBV20-1	TRBJ2-3	NA	CSARRGANTDTQYF
TRBV7-8	TRBJ1-4	NA	CASSLLKGEEKLFF
TRBV15	TRBJ1-1	few	CATSRGQVLDRENTEAFF
TRBV5-1	TRBJ2-7	few	CASSSLGRTGNSYEQYF
TRBV7-2	TRBJ2-7	few	CASSLAPGFEQYF
TRBV5-5	TRBJ2-5	few	CASGRGPGETQYF
TRBV7-3	TRBJ2-1	few	CASSLTSGSGVYNEQFF
TRBV4-3	TRBJ2-6	few	CASSQETGNSGANVLTF
TRBV6-2/TRBV6-3	TRBJ2-1	NA	CASSYGRGLNNEQFF
TRBV20-1	TRBJ2-1	NA	CSASRGTQYNEQFF
TRBV12-3/TRBV12-4	TRBJ1-1	NA	CASSLPDTEAFF
TRBV11-2	TRBJ1-1	NA	CASSLDWDRTINTEAFF
TRBV25-1	TRBJ2-1	few	CASSERSGNNEQFF
TRBV3-1	TRBJ2-5	NA	CASSPRPGTQYF
TRBV5-1	TRBJ1-6	NA	CASSLSVINSPLHF
TRBV15	TRBJ2-7	NA	CATSRDPGTYYEQYF
TRBV7-9	TRBJ2-3	NA	CASSLVEGTDTQYF
TRBV6-5	TRBJ2-7	few	CASSYRLTGTGNEQYF
TRBV27	TRBJ1-2	NA	CASSLSRRGSGYTF
TRBV7-2	TRBJ2-5	few	CASSLATGTTVGTQYF
TRBV6-5	TRBJ1-1	NA	CASSLTEANTEAFF
TRBV5-1	TRBJ1-5	few	CASSATGDNQPQHF
TRBV7-2	TRBJ2-2	NA	CASRQGSTGELFF
TRBV6-5	TRBJ2-1	few	CASSYGLAGGGFEQFF